These 9 T cell receptor beta chains originate from one sample sequenced in a study of blood T cell repertoires in COVID-19. The table came from immunoSEQ multiplex PCR; TCRdb's copy has only in-frame clones and leaves some out. Among 70,000 to 100,000 clones, 65% to 90% were seen once, and the ten largest hold 1% to 1.5%. Input material: peripheral blood. The receptors shown here come from a man older than 75 with active or convalescent COVID-19.

This chain connects TRBV7-2 to TRBJ2-3; D is perhaps TRBD2 (5 bases). V lost 1 base, J lost 4 bases, and 9 bases lay in between. Germline V gene data show CDR1 as SGHTA and CDR2 as FQGNSA. There are 14 residues in the CDR3. The CDR3 region is CASSLVGSADTQYF. The CDR3, as DNA: TGTGCCAGCAGCTTAGTTGGGAGCGCAGATACGCAGTATTTT.

The count of this clone is one. The chain is built from TRBV29-1 and TRBJ1-2; 7 bases line up with TRBD1. Trimming at V came to 5 bases and at J to 8 bases, leaving 14 bases not matched to a gene. This CDR3 has 14 amino acids. Germline CDR1 is SQVTM and CDR2 is ANQGSEA. Here the CDR3 DNA reads TGCAGCGTTTATTCTCCCGGGACAGCCCCCGGCTACACCTTC. As protein: CSVYSPGTAPGYTF.

The rearrangement links TRBV27 to TRBJ2-3; the match to TRBD2 covers 12 bases. There are 18 residues in the CDR3. In germline, CDR1 is MNHEY, CDR2 SMNVEV (reference sequence). Trimming at V came to 5 bases and at J to 5 bases, leaving 14 bases not matched to a gene. The DNA of the CDR3 is TGTGCCAGCAGTGGAACCACTAGCGGGAGGCCGCCGGGAGATACGCAGTATTTT. Translation gives CASSGTTSGRPPGDTQYF.

This rearrangement joins TRBV5-6 to TRBJ1-1; tentative D call: TRBD1 (6 bases). Germline V CDR1 and CDR2: SGHDT, YYEEEE. The V end lost 5 bases, the J end lost 9 bases, and 20 bases lay between the germline ends. CDR3 length equals 14 residues. CDR3 amino acids: CASSPRTANTKAFF. In DNA form, the CDR3 reads TGTGCCAGCAGTCCGCGGACAGCAAATACAAAAGCTTTCTTT.

In the case of this clone: One end of the junction does not line up with germline, which may come from a read error. The chain is built from TRBV18 and TRBJ1-5, with D unclear. The CDR3 has 13 amino acids. Germline V gene lookup returns CDR1 KGHSH and CDR2 LQKENI. The CDR3 is CASSPHSDQPQHF. In DNA form, the CDR3 reads TGTGCCAGCTCACCACATAGCGATCAGCCCCAGCATTTT.

The rearrangement links TRBV9 to TRBJ1-6; no clear D gene. V was shortened by 4 bases and J by 5 bases, with 4 bases between the two germline ends. The CDR3 runs 12 residues. The germline V gene has CDR1 SGDLS and CDR2 YYNGEE. This CDR3 reads CASSNNNSPLHF. CDR3 DNA: TGTGCCAGCAGCAACAATAATTCACCCCTCCACTTT. Combining the CDR3 with reference TRBV9 and TRBJ1-6 gives the whole variable domain DSGVTQTPKHLITATGQRVTLRCSPRSGDLSVYWYQQSLDQGLQFLIQYYNGEERAKGNILERFSAQQFPDLHSELNLSSLELGDSALYFCASSNNNSPLHFGNGTRLTVT.

This clone appeared once. This sequence joins TRBV9 and TRBJ1-2; 8 positions agree with TRBD1. The CDR3 is 15 residues long. The V gene end was trimmed by 4 bases and the J gene end by 4 bases; junction bases not matched to a gene: 9. The germline V gene encodes CDR1 SGDLS and CDR2 YYNGEE. In DNA, the CDR3 is TGTGCCAGCAGCCCCCGACAGGGGTTGGGCTATGGCTACACCTTC. Translated, it gives CASSPRQGLGYGYTF.

The chain uses TRBV10-3 and TRBJ1-2; 8 bases are shared with TRBD1. The V gene's germline CDR1 is ENHRY and CDR2 SYGVKD. This CDR3 comprises 13 residues. The V segment lost 6 bases and the J segment 4 bases; nucleotides outside the gene matches: 4. CDR3 in DNA: TGTGCCATCAGCGGACAGGGACTCTATGGCTACACCTTC. Translation gives CAISGQGLYGYTF.

The CDR3 DNA reads TGTGCCAGCAGCCAAGATCTTTTAGCGGGAGGATCAGATACGCAGTATTTT. Translated, it gives CASSQDLLAGGSDTQYF. The rearrangement links TRBV4-2 to TRBJ2-3; 10 bases are a match to TRBD2. CDR1 and CDR2 from the germline V gene are LGHNA and YNFKEQ. The CDR3 totals 17 residues. J lost 4 bases, V lost 0 bases, and 7 bases had no gene match.